One and the same sample provided the 17 T cell receptor beta chains below, sequenced in a study of low-dose radiotherapy and immunotherapy resistance in tumors. As for time point: before trial treatment. Priming of first-strand cDNA relied on TRAV- and TRBV-specific primers (covering alpha and beta chains). TCR amplification involved 20 to 25 PCR cycles with a constant-region primer and V-primer adapter. TCRdb processed the reads anew with MiXCR; each CDR3 protein has one entry. Here the sample spans roughly 76,000 distinct CDR3 sequences, around 18% being singletons. This specimen consisted of PBMCs, obtained before treatment. These receptors were collected from a male donor with prostate cancer.

This clonotype was counted ten times or more. V gene TRBV20-1 combines with J gene TRBJ1-1; 7 nucleotides align to TRBD1. Germline CDR1 DFQATT, CDR2 SNEGSKA (reference sequence). V gave up 5 bases and J gave up 0 bases; unmatched junction bases: 9. CDR3 length: 15 amino acids. The CDR3 sequence is CSACVQGILNTEAFF. The DNA for the CDR3 is TGCAGTGCTTGCGTACAGGGGATTTTGAACACTGAAGCTTTCTTT.

V and J are TRBV6-2 or TRBV6-3 and TRBJ1-2; 8 bases match TRBD1. Germline V gene data show CDR1 as MNHEY and CDR2 as SVGEGT. J gave up 5 bases and V 6 bases, and 5 bases lay outside the gene matches. The CDR3 extends over 13 amino acids. The CDR3: CASRYRGKYGYTF. The CDR3 bases are TGTGCCAGCAGATACAGGGGGAAGTATGGCTACACCTTC.

This clonotype was detected ten times or more. This CDR3 reads CASSPPLFRTDTQYF. DNA of the CDR3: TGTGCCAGCTCACCACCGCTATTCCGCACAGATACGCAGTATTTT. The chain combines TRBV18 with TRBJ2-3, with D hard to call. Looked up from germline, CDR1 is KGHSH and CDR2 is LQKENI. Trimming pared 0 bases from V and 1 base from J, leaving 8 bases between. This CDR3 contains 15 residues.

As regards this clonotype: An end of the junction differs from the germline gene, which may be a read error. The chain links TRBV11-2 to TRBJ2-3; 12 nucleotides match TRBD2. CDR3 size: 12 residues. Looked up from germline, CDR1 is SGHAT and CDR2 is FQNNGV. For the CDR3, the DNA is TGTGCCAGCAGCCTGACTAGCGGGAGCGCCCATTTT. It specifies CASSLTSGSAHF.

This clonotype was counted ten times or more. The genes are TRBV7-3 and TRBJ2-3, with a possible D match to TRBD2 (6 bases). Germline V gene lookup returns CDR1 SGHTA and CDR2 FQGTGA. Trimming removed 6 bases at V and 0 bases at J, with 19 bases between. The CDR3 runs 17 residues. The CDR3 sequence is CASRDILAAGSTDTQYF. The CDR3 bases are TGTGCCAGCAGAGATATCTTAGCGGCTGGGAGCACAGATACGCAGTATTTT.

Details on this clonotype: A far larger clone is one base from this, pointing to a likely read error. Without the conserved terminal phenylalanine or tryptophan, this CDR3 likely stems from a read error. The V and J genes are TRBV4-3 and TRBJ1-3; D gene unclear. CDR1 is LGHNA, CDR2 YSLEER, per germline. This CDR3 spans 15 amino acids. V was shortened by 5 bases and J by 0 bases, with 11 bases between the two germline ends. CDR3 protein: CASSLMDVSGNTIYL. In DNA, the CDR3 is TGCGCCAGCAGCTTGATGGACGTCTCTGGAAACACCATATATCTT.

This clonotype was seen repeatedly, ten times or more. CDR3 DNA sequence: TGTGCCAGCAGCATTAGGGCGGGGGGCCGAACTGAAGCTTTCTTT. Protein: CASSIRAGGRTEAFF. The chain is built from TRBV12-3 or TRBV12-4 and TRBJ1-1, with a weak D call TRBD1 (6 bases). The CDR3 spans 15 residues. Deletions cut 6 bases from V and 5 bases from J, with 19 bases between.

This clonotype was observed once. The chain recombines TRBV14 with TRBJ2-2; D remains ambiguous. This CDR3 contains 14 residues. With 3 bases removed from V and 1 base from J, the gap between germline ends came to 6 bases. Looked up from germline, CDR1 is SGHDN and CDR2 is FVKESK. The CDR3: CASSQTGNTGELFF. CDR3 sequence (DNA): TGTGCCAGCAGCCAGACGGGGAACACCGGGGAGCTGTTTTTT.

This clonotype was counted many times. An end of the junction does not agree with germline; a read error may underlie this. The chain uses TRBV20-1 and TRBJ2-1, with TRBD2 matching over 8 bases. The CDR3 loop spans 16 amino acids. The germline V gene encodes CDR1 DFQATT and CDR2 SNEGSKA (reference sequence). The CDR3 protein is CSADPYSGNSYNEQFF. In DNA, the CDR3 is TGCAGTGCGGATCCTTATAGCGGGAACTCCTATAATGAGCAGTTCTTC.

As to this clonotype: A far larger clone differs by one base, so this is likely a read error. The CDR3 is CACSQERRRSGTDEQFF. CDR3 coding DNA: TGTGCCTGCAGCCAAGAAAGGCGGAGGAGCGGGACGGATGAGCAGTTCTTC. The rearrangement joins TRBV14 to TRBJ2-5; 7 bases match TRBD2. The DNA end favors TRBJ2-1, so the J call may be wrong. There are 17 residues in the CDR3. Germline assignment: CDR1 SGHDN and CDR2 FVKESK.

This clonotype was observed many times. DNA of the CDR3: TGTGCCAGCAGCCTCCCCACGCACAATGAGCAGTTCTTC. This translates into CASSLPTHNEQFF. The chain carries TRBV7-6 and TRBJ2-1; D is uncertain. V lost 5 bases, J lost 5 bases, and 10 bases lay in between. Germline CDR1 is SGHVS and CDR2 is FNYEAQ. The CDR3 runs 13 residues.

This chain connects TRBV3-1 to TRBJ2-3; a weak D match, TRBD2 (6 bases). Germline CDR1 and CDR2: LGHDT and YNNKEL (reference sequence). CDR3 size: 12 residues. V shed 5 bases and J shed 3 bases, with 6 bases lying between them. DNA for the CDR3: TGTGCCAGCAGCGGGACTACAGATACGCAGTATTTT. This codes for CASSGTTDTQYF.

In regard to this clonotype: The junction does not match germline at one end; this may be a read error. The V gene is TRBV29-1, the J gene TRBJ2-2, with 7 positions matching TRBD2. This CDR3 has 15 residues. The germline CDR1 and CDR2 sequences are SQVTM and ANQGSEA. CDR3 protein: CGVGRGGPGTGELFF. The CDR3 DNA reads TGCGGCGTTGGAAGGGGAGGGCCGGGAACCGGGGAGCTGTTTTTT.

By sample share, this clonotype is medium-sized. The chain couples TRBV7-9 to TRBJ2-3; no reliable D call. V lost 5 bases and J lost 4, with 25 bases in between. In germline, CDR1 is SEHNR, CDR2 FQNEAQ (reference sequence). This CDR3 contains 18 residues. DNA for the CDR3: TGTGCCAGCAGCAACATACTTGGATCAGGAATCCTCCCAGATACGCAGTATTTT. As protein: CASSNILGSGILPDTQYF.

Ten or more counts support this clonotype. The chain has TRBV30 and TRBJ1-6; the match to TRBD1 covers 9 bases. Losses at the gene ends were 5 bases for V and 8 bases for J; bases not matched to a gene: 4. There are 13 residues in the CDR3. Germline assignment: CDR1 GTSNPN and CDR2 SVGIG (reference sequence). The CDR3 protein is CAWGTGFDSPLHF. DNA for the CDR3: TGTGCCTGGGGGACAGGGTTCGATTCACCCCTCCACTTT.

This clonotype occurred many times. This chain uses TRBV19 with TRBJ2-7, with TRBD1 identical over 8 bases. Per germline, CDR1 LNHDA and CDR2 SQIVND (reference sequence). The length of the CDR3 is 14 residues. Trimming removed 4 bases from V and 5 bases from J; junction bases left unmatched: 7. DNA of the CDR3: TGTGCCAGTAGTAACCAGGACAGGGCGGACGAGCAGTACTTC. This translates into CASSNQDRADEQYF.

This clonotype was seen repeatedly, ten times or more. This chain uses TRBV2 with TRBJ2-3, with D hard to call. The CDR3 length is 12 residues. Germline values: CDR1 SNHLY, CDR2 FYNNEI. Trimming shortened V by 6 bases and J by 8 bases, and 12 bases separated the two germline ends. The CDR3 loop reads CASSASQTTQYF. The CDR3, as DNA: TGTGCCAGCAGCGCCTCTCAGACTACGCAGTATTTT.